Shown below are 2 T cell receptor beta chains from a single sample sequenced in a study of naive and memory T cell subsets. Study outcomes and limitations: Especially in CD8 cells, naive repertoires contained a few larger clonotypes, possibly CD45RA-re-expressing memory cells.

Their cognate antigens are unknown. The beta constant-region primer was an equimolar mix of two oligonucleotides covering TRBC1 and TRBC2. Four rounds of PCR amplified the ligated cDNA using nested alpha and beta constant-region primers plus SP2. Each CDR3 protein gets one entry after TCRdb re-called the UMI-ligation and nested PCR reads with MiXCR. This table has 130,000 to 150,000 distinct CDR3 sequences, roughly 22% appearing once. What was sequenced was naive CD4+ T cells from blood. Source of these receptors: a human donor in good health.

The V and J genes are TRBV28 and TRBJ2-7, with 8 bases fitting TRBD2. CDR3 length equals 15 residues. CDR1 MDHEN and CDR2 SYDVKM come from the germline V gene. V lost 5 bases, J lost 0 bases, and 6 bases stayed unmatched. Here the CDR3 DNA reads TGTGCCAGCAGTCAGTTCAGCGGGAGCTCCTACGAGCAGTACTTC. It encodes CASSQFSGSSYEQYF.

The rearrangement joins TRBV28 to TRBJ2-7; weak D call: TRBD2 (5 bases). V was trimmed by 4 bases and J by 4 bases, leaving 5 bases between them. CDR1 is MDHEN, CDR2 SYDVKM, per germline. This CDR3 region has 11 residues. The CDR3 is CASSSGYEQYF. Written as DNA, the CDR3 is TGTGCCAGCAGTTCGGGATACGAGCAGTACTTC.